The 5 T cell receptor beta chains presented below share a single source sample, sequenced in a study of cytomegalovirus exposure and HLA in healthy donors. 60 Vbeta and 13 Jbeta primers were used in PCR. TCRdb's copy holds only in-frame clones and misses some; the assay was immunoSEQ multiplex PCR. The data show about 190,000 clones, roughly 87% seen once. The sample was PBMCs. All receptors come from a boy aged 2 to 10 in good health and CMV-seronegative.

CDR3: CASSLGPDPEQYF. The CDR3 DNA sequence: TGTGCCAGCAGCTTAGGCCCAGATCCCGAGCAGTACTTC. The chain is built from TRBV7-9 and TRBJ2-7, with D uncertain. The CDR3 covers 13 residues. Germline CDR1 SEHNR, CDR2 FQNEAQ (reference sequence). V shed 1 base and J shed 6 bases, with 10 bases lying between them.

This clone was observed a single time. The CDR3 region has the DNA TGTGCCAGTAGTATACCCAATAATTCACCCCTCCACTTT. Amino acids: CASSIPNNSPLHF. The V call is TRBV19, the J call TRBJ1-6, with D uncertain. In germline, CDR1 is LNHDA, CDR2 SQIVND (reference sequence). The CDR3 is made up of 13 amino acids. Trimming left V 2 bases short and J 5 bases short, with 4 bases between.

The chain employs TRBV14 and TRBJ1-3, with D possibly matching TRBD1 (5 bases). CDR1 and CDR2 (germline): SGHDN, FVKESK. V was trimmed by 0 bases and J by 2 bases, leaving 11 bases between them. This CDR3 is 16 amino acids long. The CDR3, as DNA: TGTGCCAGCAGCCAAGAATGGGCAGGGCCTGGAAACACCATATATTTT. This gives the protein CASSQEWAGPGNTIYF. The complete variable domain, with remaining parts taken from reference TRBV14 and TRBJ1-3, reads EAGVTQFPSHSVIEKGQTVTLRCDPISGHDNLYWYRRVMGKEIKFLLHFVKESKQDESGMPNNRFLAERTGGTYSTLKVQPAELEDSGVYFCASSQEWAGPGNTIYFGEGSWLTVV.

V is TRBV10-2 and J is TRBJ1-1, with D possibly matching TRBD1 (5 bases). The V end was cut by 0 bases, the J end by 10 bases, with 12 bases between. From germline, CDR1 is WSHSY and CDR2 SAAADI. This CDR3 comprises 13 residues. The CDR3 nucleotides are TGCGCCAGCAGTGAGTCGACGGGGGGGGGAGCTTTCTTT. Its protein is CASSESTGGGAFF.

This clone occurred once. This sequence joins TRBV30 and TRBJ1-1; no clear D gene. This CDR3 has 17 residues. V lost 0 bases, J lost 4 bases, and 21 bases lay in between. Germline values: CDR1 GTSNPN, CDR2 SVGIG (reference sequence). CDR3 amino acids: CAWSVNRGYDESTEAFF. CDR3 coding DNA: TGTGCCTGGAGTGTTAACCGAGGTTACGATGAGAGCACTGAAGCTTTCTTT.